The 23 T cell receptor beta chains reported below all come from one sample, sequenced in a study of blood T cell repertoires in COVID-19. Libraries were prepared by immunoSEQ multiplex PCR; TCRdb keeps only in-frame clonotypes and omits some of them. The sample includes 250,000 to 350,000 clones, 70% to 90% of them seen just once. Source material: PBMCs or T cells enriched from blood (not recorded which). These receptors were taken from a woman aged 30 to 39 who had recovered from COVID-19.

The gene calls are TRBV6-1 and TRBJ2-5, with 8 bases that match TRBD2. Germline CDR1 MNHNS, CDR2 SASEGT. The CDR3 sequence is 15 residues long. Trimming took 2 bases from V and 5 from J; bases not matched to a gene: 7. The DNA for the CDR3 is TGTGCCAGCAGTGAATTTTGGTCGGGAGGGGAGACCCAGTACTTC. Encoded protein: CASSEFWSGGETQYF.

This rearrangement joins TRBV18 to TRBJ1-2; D call uncertain. The CDR3 is made up of 14 amino acids. Germline CDR1 and CDR2: KGHSH and LQKENI. V lost 3 bases, J lost 5 bases, and 13 bases lay in between. Here the CDR3 DNA reads TGTGCCAGCTCACCTCCCGGTCGGTTTTATGGCTACACCTTC. As protein: CASSPPGRFYGYTF.

The table lists this clone with a count of one. V is TRBV18 and J is TRBJ2-2; no clear D. CDR3 size: 13 residues. CDR1 is KGHSH, CDR2 LQKENI, per germline. The ends were cut back, 3 bases at V and 5 bases at J, with 7 bases in the middle. The CDR3 DNA reads TGTGCCAGCTCACCTACCGGGACCGGGGAGCTGTTTTTT. This gives the protein CASSPTGTGELFF.

This clone was recorded at least ten times. The CDR3 is CARIGWGTGEWSNQPQHF. CDR3 DNA: TGTGCCAGAATTGGATGGGGGACAGGGGAATGGAGCAATCAGCCCCAGCATTTT. This chain links TRBV5-3 with TRBJ1-5; 10 positions agree with TRBD1. TRBV5-3 is an ORF; its function is uncertain. V lost 6 bases, J lost 1 base, and 13 bases stayed unmatched. There are 18 residues in the CDR3.

The CDR3 region is CASSLPGQGAAGEAFF. CDR3 DNA: TGCGCCAGCAGCCTCCCGGGACAGGGGGCCGCCGGCGAAGCTTTCTTT. The rearrangement links TRBV5-1 to TRBJ1-1, with 12 bases that match TRBD1. The CDR3 consists of 16 residues. V shed 4 bases, J shed 8 bases, and the junction held 12 bases outside the gene matches. The germline CDR1 and CDR2 sequences are SGHRS and YFSETQ.

This chain uses TRBV24-1 with TRBJ1-1; 10 nucleotides line up with TRBD1. From germline, CDR1 is KGHDR and CDR2 SFDVKD. The CDR3 spans 15 residues. The trim removed 5 bases at V and 4 bases at J, leaving 6 bases unmatched. Here the CDR3 reads CATSAHGQGVTEAFF. For the CDR3, the DNA is TGTGCCACCAGTGCCCACGGACAGGGGGTCACTGAAGCTTTCTTT.

This chain links TRBV30 with TRBJ1-4; the D gene is possibly TRBD1 (5 bases). This CDR3 region has 13 residues. Trimming stripped 1 base from V and 7 bases from J, with 10 bases between. The V gene's germline CDR1 is GTSNPN and CDR2 SVGIG (reference sequence). CDR3 residues: CAWSGQGGEKLFF. The CDR3 nucleotides are TGTGCCTGGAGTGGGCAGGGTGGTGAAAAACTGTTTTTT.

The rearrangement joins TRBV2 to TRBJ2-7, with D possibly TRBD2 on 6 matching bases. CDR3 length: 12 amino acids. The V gene lost 5 bases and the J gene lost 2 bases, with 7 bases spanning the gap. Germline V lookup: CDR1 SNHLY, CDR2 FYNNEI. CDR3 sequence: CASSSGAYEQYF. The DNA for the CDR3 is TGTGCCAGCAGTTCGGGGGCCTACGAGCAGTACTTC.

In this sample, this clone turned up once. The CDR3 region is CASSDRFPGLAGGFTGELFF. As DNA, the CDR3 is TGTGCCAGCAGCGACAGATTCCCGGGACTAGCGGGAGGGTTCACCGGGGAGCTGTTTTTT. V is TRBV6-2 or TRBV6-3 and J is TRBJ2-2, with 16 bases aligning to TRBD2. The CDR3 length is 20 residues. Germline-derived CDR1 and CDR2 are MNHEY and SVGEGT. After removal of 6 bases from V and 4 bases from J, the junction contained 14 bases not matched to a gene.

The rearrangement uses TRBV11-3 and TRBJ2-2; 11 positions match TRBD2. The trim removed 5 bases at V and 5 bases at J, leaving 13 bases unmatched. The CDR3 contains 18 residues. Germline CDR1 is SGHNT and CDR2 is YENEEA. CDR3 bases: TGTGCCAGCAGCCTTACCACCCGACTAGCGGGAAAAACCGGGGAGCTGTTTTTT. It yields the protein CASSLTTRLAGKTGELFF.

This clone appeared a few times. The rearrangement uses TRBV19 and TRBJ2-7, with TRBD2 matching over 7 bases. Germline V lookup: CDR1 LNHDA, CDR2 SQIVND (reference sequence). V shed 5 bases, J shed 6 bases, and the junction held 13 bases outside the gene matches. CDR3 length: 15 amino acids. In DNA form, the CDR3 reads TGTGCCAGTAGTCCTACCGGGACTACCAACTCCGAGCAGTACTTC. Its protein product is CASSPTGTTNSEQYF.

This chain links TRBV28 with TRBJ1-2; TRBD1 is a possible D gene (5 bases). The germline V and J ends were trimmed by 2 bases and 5 bases, with 12 bases remaining between them. Germline values: CDR1 MDHEN, CDR2 SYDVKM. The CDR3 has 14 amino acids. CDR3 DNA: TGTGCCAGCAGTTTACCCCCTGACAGATATGGCTACACCTTC. Its protein product is CASSLPPDRYGYTF.

V usage is TRBV19 and J usage is TRBJ2-1, with 9 bases identical to TRBD2. CDR1 is LNHDA and CDR2 is SQIVND in the germline V gene (reference sequence). The ends lost 3 bases at V and 5 bases at J; junction bases unmatched: 5. The CDR3 sequence is 15 residues long. CDR3 residues: CASSITSGPNNEQFF. Here the CDR3 DNA reads TGTGCCAGTAGTATTACTAGCGGGCCAAACAATGAGCAGTTCTTC.

Written as DNA, the CDR3 is TGTGCCAGCAGCCACGATCACAGGGGGTACGAGCAGTACTTC. Its translation is CASSHDHRGYEQYF. The chain couples TRBV3-1 (or the pseudogene TRBV3-2) to TRBJ2-7; 8 bases match TRBD1. Unmatched junction bases numbered 5, after V lost 3 bases and J lost 4 bases. This CDR3 has 14 amino acids. CDR1 is LGHDT and CDR2 is YNNKEL in the germline V gene (reference sequence).

The rearrangement links TRBV6-2 or TRBV6-3 to TRBJ2-1; weak D call: TRBD2 (5 bases). Trimming pared 2 bases from V and 10 bases from J, leaving 12 bases between. CDR1 and CDR2 from the germline V gene are MNHEY and SVGEGT. This CDR3 spans 13 amino acids. CDR3 residues: CASSYRTEGEQFF. The CDR3 DNA follows: TGTGCCAGCAGTTACCGGACCGAGGGCGAGCAGTTCTTC.

V gene TRBV28 combines with J gene TRBJ1-2, with 8 bases that match TRBD1. V was clipped by 5 bases and J by 4 bases; unmatched bases: 6. The CDR3 consists of 14 residues. CDR1 is MDHEN and CDR2 is SYDVKM in the germline V gene. This CDR3 is CASSVRGRGYGYTF. The CDR3 bases are TGTGCCAGCAGTGTCAGGGGGCGCGGCTATGGCTACACCTTC.

The genes are TRBV10-1 and TRBJ2-1; 9 nucleotides agree with TRBD2. The CDR3 sequence is 15 residues long. V gave up 4 bases and J gave up 8 bases; unmatched junction bases: 9. CDR1 WNHNN and CDR2 SYGVQD come from the germline V gene (reference sequence). The CDR3 reads CASSGSGGIMDEQFF. The CDR3 nucleotides read TGCGCCAGCAGTGGTAGCGGGGGAATTATGGATGAGCAGTTCTTC.

This clone occurred once. The chain employs TRBV6-5 and TRBJ2-1, with TRBD2 matching over 10 bases. Germline V lookup: CDR1 MNHEY, CDR2 SVGAGI. The CDR3 totals 15 residues. Losses at the gene ends were 5 bases for V and 4 bases for J; bases not matched to a gene: 5. CDR3 DNA sequence: TGTGCCAGCAGTAGCGGGAGGGGGGGGTACAATGAGCAGTTCTTC. This gives the protein CASSSGRGGYNEQFF.

The chain combines TRBV27 with TRBJ2-3, with TRBD2 identical over 9 bases. With V trimmed by 0 bases and J by 1 base, 8 bases remained unmatched. CDR1 is MNHEY and CDR2 is SMNVEV in the germline V gene (reference sequence). This CDR3 region has 18 residues. The CDR3 loop is CASSLSSMAGGGTDTQYF. The CDR3, as DNA: TGTGCCAGCAGTTTATCTAGTATGGCGGGAGGGGGCACAGATACGCAGTATTTT.

V gene TRBV15 combines with J gene TRBJ2-5; TRBD1 is a possible D gene (6 bases). The CDR3 runs to 15 residues. Looked up from germline, CDR1 is LNHNV and CDR2 is YYDKDF (reference sequence). V was cut by 8 bases and J by 5 bases, with 21 bases left in between. The CDR3 region is CATGEDLNQGETQYF. CDR3 nucleotides: TGTGCCACCGGAGAAGACCTTAATCAGGGGGAGACCCAGTACTTC.

The rearrangement joins TRBV28 to TRBJ2-7, with unresolved D. CDR1 and CDR2 (germline): MDHEN, SYDVKM. Trimming removed 10 bases at V and 3 bases at J, with 10 bases between. The CDR3 spans 11 residues. DNA for the CDR3: TGTGCCACCTCGCCACACTACGAGCAGTACTTC. Amino acids: CATSPHYEQYF.

The rearrangement uses TRBV9 and TRBJ2-7; D not certain. This CDR3 is 13 amino acids long. The germline V gene encodes CDR1 SGDLS and CDR2 YYNGEE. With 3 bases removed from V and 1 base from J, the gap between germline ends came to 8 bases. CDR3 residues: CASSAPRSYEQYF. The CDR3 DNA sequence: TGTGCCAGCAGCGCTCCTAGGTCCTACGAGCAGTACTTC.

The CDR3 DNA reads as TGTGCCAGCAGTCCAACAGCAGCCACTAACTATGGCTACACCTTC. It encodes CASSPTAATNYGYTF. The rearrangement links TRBV6-5 to TRBJ1-2, with D hard to call. From germline, CDR1 is MNHEY and CDR2 SVGAGI. CDR3 length equals 15 residues. Trimming left V 5 bases short and J 0 bases short, with 13 bases between.